The rows below give T cell receptor beta chains drawn from one sample of a study of T-cell reconstitution after alpha-beta-depleted transplantation in children. Via MiXCR, TCRdb re-called the PCR reads, giving one row per CDR3 protein. The sample carries around 700,000 distinct CDR3 sequences, less than 15% recorded once. The source was PBMCs, collected before TCRalphabeta/CD19-depleted stem cell transplant. Receptors originate from a girl aged 2 to 9 with congenital amegakaryocytic thrombocytopenia, due to receive a stem cell transplant. The conserved cysteine and the conserved F or W are not part of the CDR3 here. Only some rows state a clone size, as once, few, many or a class for expanded clones.

>TRBV29-1|few
SVEDRASSNYGYT
>TRBV27|many
ASSLWAPSTNEKLF
>TRBV7-8|many
ASFSGRDNEQF
>TRBV20-1|few
SAVAGGVETQY
>TRBV20-1|many
SAVIPTSNEQY
>TRBV5-5|few
ASSTTRIRVSETQY
>TRBV20-1|NA
SARGGLAGSYEQY
>TRBV4-1|NA
ASSQGMDTEAF
>TRBV16|few
ASSPRTLENTEAF
>TRBV6-5|NA
ASSYQPWTSGATQH
>TRBV5-1|NA
ASSLIDGNYGYT
>TRBV20-1|many
SARGPGLAGYNEQF
>TRBV20-1|few
SARYSGRLTDTQY
>TRBV7-7|many
ASSLSSGRADEQF
>TRBV4-1|NA
ASSPSRDRRSSSGANVMT
>TRBV7-9|NA
ASSPLPAADNQPQH